The sequence of this TCR beta chain was determined in a study of shared clonotypes between healthy human individuals. Naive CD8 cells lacked CD45RO, underwent positive selection for CCR7 and left out terminally differentiated effector memory CD45RA+ cells. Generated by immunoSEQ multiplex PCR, the TCRdb table keeps only in-frame clones and is missing some. Seen here are over 2 million clones, approximately 95% observed once, and the top ten hold roughly 1.1%. The CDR3 has 13 residues. Germline CDR1 is SGHNT and CDR2 is YYREEE (reference sequence). J was trimmed by 6 bases and V by 1 base; bases with no gene match: 0.

The origin of this receptor is a man younger than 30 in good health. The rearrangement joins TRBV5-4 to TRBJ2-7; 11 positions agree with TRBD2. The sequencing sample was made of naive CD8+ T cells sorted from blood. The CDR3 region is CASSLLAGGEQYF. In DNA form, the CDR3 reads TGTGCCAGCAGCTTGCTAGCGGGAGGCGAGCAGTACTTC.